Included here is one T cell receptor (beta chain) sequence, with context. This clonotype was seen at least ten times. Its cognate antigen has yet to be identified. Base qualities are not at hand, and no much larger clone is one base apart. According to the study, the label for this sample's time point signals: healthy volunteer bleed at 6 weeks. Total RNA was isolated from unfractionated whole blood collected in Tempus Blood RNA tubes. Roughly 5 healthy volunteers served as TCR sequencing controls and were bled at day 0, 2 weeks and 6 weeks. The record originates from a study of human T cells and chemical hapten exposure (dated by TCRdb to the early 2020s). At the level of the whole study: Libraries were pooled for sequencing, and per-sample TCR yields varied mainly because of small differences in library volumes within the pool. Peripheral blood TCR repertoire changes were tracked in vivo in alopecia patients during primary and secondary sensitization to the hapten diphenylcyclopropenone (DPC). From each blood RNA sample, both TCR alpha and TCR beta chains were sequenced.

From cysteine to phenylalanine, the CDR3 is 12 amino acids long. The read is trimmed to its CDR3 DNA, 36 bases read in frame from base 1. Trimming costs V 7 bases and J 3 bases, and their ends lie 7 bases apart. Looking up the germline V gene (reference sequence) yields CDR1 GTSNPN and CDR2 SVGIG. What the authors observed across the whole study: After repeated subsampling, changes were observed in the strength of the expansion versus patch-test correlation and in the threshold at which the correlation became significant. The number of TCRs above 1 in 1000 frequency did not change with DPC sensitization; there was no evidence of global repertoire structure alterations.

Library construction relied on RACE. The run used a NextSeq 500. During library preparation, unique molecular identifiers were attached to individual cDNA molecules so that TCRs could be counted quantitatively and reproducibly. The paper's data handling went like this. A median of about 87,000 TCRs per sample was observed, with a range of about 20,000 to 750,000. The Decombinator software suite was used to annotate the V, J and CDR3 of the TCR reads. Every sample was subsampled to the same number of TCRs (28,000) for the PS versus PT1 abundance plots. TCRs were defined as expanded if absent before sensitization and observed at least eight times at the 2-week time point. Using fastp at Q25 and MiXCR, TCRdb reprocessed the public reads and kept productive beta chains. When rows share a CDR3 protein, they turn into one entry using the most common DNA and genes. TCRdb's processing, not the authors' own work, is the source of the V and J calls. The sample yields 35,000 to 55,000 distinct CDR3 sequences; roughly 3.5% were counted once. Jointly, the top ten make up roughly 5.9% of the sample.

The TCR was taken from a human donor in good health. Some clones in this sample may be carry-over from other donors' samples. The rearranged segments are TRBV30 and TRBJ2-6; the D gene is not confidently resolved. The specimen was whole blood. The CDR3 reads CAFTLGANVLTF. In nucleotide form, the sequence is TGTGCCTTCACACTTGGGGCCAACGTCCTGACTTTC. The entire variable domain, with the stretches around the CDR3 drawn from the reference TRBV30 and TRBJ2-6 proteins, is SQTIHQWPATLVQPVGSPLSLECTVEGTSNPNLYWYRQAAGRGLQLLFYSVGIGQISSEVPQNLSASRPQDRQFILSSKKLLLSDSGFYLCAFTLGANVLTFGAGSRLTVL.